This TCR beta chain was profiled in a study of control samples from healthy donors and cancer patients. Germline assignment: CDR1 SGHTA and CDR2 FQGNSA. This CDR3 is 13 amino acids long. V was pared by 3 bases and J by 3 bases, with 8 bases between. This table comes from immunoSEQ multiplex PCR, and its TCRdb copy is limited to in-frame clones, with some not included. Here the sample spans approximately 170,000 clones, around 93% being singletons. Sequencing input: blood. This sequence originates from a woman aged 55-69 years in good health. The chain combines TRBV7-2 with TRBJ1-1; no firm D call. The DNA of the CDR3 is TGTGCCAGCAGCTTCTATAGGGACACTGAAGCTTTCTTT. It yields the protein CASSFYRDTEAFF.